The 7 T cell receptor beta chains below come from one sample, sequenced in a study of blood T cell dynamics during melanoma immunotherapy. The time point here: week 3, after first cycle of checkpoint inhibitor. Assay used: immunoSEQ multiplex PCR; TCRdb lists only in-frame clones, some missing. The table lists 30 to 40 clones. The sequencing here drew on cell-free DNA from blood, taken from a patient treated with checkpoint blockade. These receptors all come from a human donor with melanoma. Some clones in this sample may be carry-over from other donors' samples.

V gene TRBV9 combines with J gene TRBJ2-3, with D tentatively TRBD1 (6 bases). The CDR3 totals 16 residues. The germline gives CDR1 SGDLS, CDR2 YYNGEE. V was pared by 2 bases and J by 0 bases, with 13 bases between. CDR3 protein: CASSVKQGSSTDTQYF. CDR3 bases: TGTGCCAGCAGCGTGAAACAGGGATCTAGCACAGATACGCAGTATTTT. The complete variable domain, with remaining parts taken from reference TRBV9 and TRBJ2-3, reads DSGVTQTPKHLITATGQRVTLRCSPRSGDLSVYWYQQSLDQGLQFLIQYYNGEERAKGNILERFSAQQFPDLHSELNLSSLELGDSALYFCASSVKQGSSTDTQYFGPGTRLTVL.

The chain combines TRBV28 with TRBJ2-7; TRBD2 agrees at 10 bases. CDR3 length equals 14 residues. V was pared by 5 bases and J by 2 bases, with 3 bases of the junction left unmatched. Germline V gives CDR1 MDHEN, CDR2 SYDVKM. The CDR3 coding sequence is TGTGCCAGCAGTCCCGGGACTAGCGCCTACGAGCAGTACTTC. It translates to CASSPGTSAYEQYF. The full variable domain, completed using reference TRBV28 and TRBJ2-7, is DVKVTQSSRYLVKRTGEKVFLECVQDMDHENMFWYRQDPGLGLRLIYFSYDVKMKEKGDIPEGYSVSREKKERFSLILESASTNQTSMYLCASSPGTSAYEQYFGPGTRLTVT.

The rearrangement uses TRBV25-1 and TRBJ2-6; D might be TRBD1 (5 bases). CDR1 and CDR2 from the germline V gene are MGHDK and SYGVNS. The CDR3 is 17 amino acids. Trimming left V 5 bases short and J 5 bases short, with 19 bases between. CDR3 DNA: TGTGCCAGCAGTATTTCTGTTGGACAAAGTCGGGCCAACGTCCTGACTTTC. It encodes CASSISVGQSRANVLTF.

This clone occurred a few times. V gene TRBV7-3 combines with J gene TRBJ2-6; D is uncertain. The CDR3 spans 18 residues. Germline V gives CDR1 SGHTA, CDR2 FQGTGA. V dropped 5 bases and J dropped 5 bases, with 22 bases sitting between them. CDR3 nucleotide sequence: TGTGCCAGCAGCAACCGAGTACGCTTACAAAGTCGGGCCAACGTCCTGACTTTC. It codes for CASSNRVRLQSRANVLTF.

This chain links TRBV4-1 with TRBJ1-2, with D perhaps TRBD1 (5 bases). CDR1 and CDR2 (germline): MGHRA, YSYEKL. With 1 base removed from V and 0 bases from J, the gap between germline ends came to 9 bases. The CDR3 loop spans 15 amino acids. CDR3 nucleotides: TGCGCCAGCAGCCAAGGGGGACCTTCTAACTATGGCTACACCTTC. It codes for CASSQGGPSNYGYTF.

The CDR3 here is CASSAVASSQSRANVLTF. The CDR3 coding sequence is TGTGCCAGCAGCGCGGTTGCCAGCTCACAAAGTCGGGCCAACGTCCTGACTTTC. V is TRBV7-4 and J is TRBJ2-6; no clear D. CDR1 is SGHVT and CDR2 is SQSDAQ in the germline V gene. The CDR3 consists of 18 residues. Trimming stripped 5 bases from V and 5 bases from J, with 22 bases between.

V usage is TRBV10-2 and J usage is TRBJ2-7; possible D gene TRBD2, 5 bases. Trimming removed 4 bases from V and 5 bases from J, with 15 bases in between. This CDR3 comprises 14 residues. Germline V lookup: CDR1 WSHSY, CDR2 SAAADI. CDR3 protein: CASSVSSGFDEQYF. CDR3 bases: TGCGCCAGCAGTGTTTCATCGGGGTTCGACGAGCAGTACTTC.